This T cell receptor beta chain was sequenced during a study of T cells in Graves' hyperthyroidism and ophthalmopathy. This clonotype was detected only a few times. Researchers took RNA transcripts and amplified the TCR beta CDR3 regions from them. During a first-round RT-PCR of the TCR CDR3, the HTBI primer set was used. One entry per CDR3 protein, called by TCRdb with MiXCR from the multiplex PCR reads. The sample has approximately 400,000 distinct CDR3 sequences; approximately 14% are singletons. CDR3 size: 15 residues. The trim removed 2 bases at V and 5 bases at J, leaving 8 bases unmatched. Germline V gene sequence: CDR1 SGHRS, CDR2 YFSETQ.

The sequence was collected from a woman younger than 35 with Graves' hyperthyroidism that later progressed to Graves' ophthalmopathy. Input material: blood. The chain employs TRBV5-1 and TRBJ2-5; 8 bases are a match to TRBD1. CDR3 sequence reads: CASSFDGQGHETQYF. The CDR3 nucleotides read TGCGCCAGCAGCTTTGACGGACAGGGCCATGAGACCCAGTACTTC.